This TCR beta chain was recovered during a study of cytomegalovirus exposure and HLA in healthy donors. The PCR made use of 60 Vbeta and 13 Jbeta primers. Here immunoSEQ multiplex PCR was the method, and the copy in TCRdb shows in-frame clones only, minus some. This table holds 55,000 to 65,000 clones. The CDR3 contains 18 residues. Trimming removed 0 bases from V and 5 bases from J; junction bases left unmatched: 9. The V gene's germline CDR1 is GTSNPN and CDR2 SVGIG (reference sequence). Sequencing was carried out using PBMCs. The clonotype comes from a young woman in good health and CMV-seronegative. V and J are TRBV30 and TRBJ2-3; 15 bases fit TRBD2. CDR3 amino acids: CAWSVRLGLAGGKDTQYF. The CDR3 region has the DNA TGTGCCTGGAGTGTAAGACTTGGACTAGCGGGGGGGAAAGATACGCAGTATTTT.